Listed here are 15 T cell receptor beta chains from one sample, sequenced in a study of blood T cell repertoires in COVID-19. TCRdb keeps only in-frame clones here, not all; method: immunoSEQ multiplex PCR. The sample has about 100,000 clones; 75% to 90% are singletons. The sequencing sample was made of peripheral blood. The receptor source for this set is a woman older than 75 with acute or convalescent COVID-19.

The J gene is TRBJ2-1, the V gene TRBV11-2; D remains unclear. CDR1 SGHAT and CDR2 FQNNGV come from the germline V gene. This CDR3 has 12 residues. The V end lost 0 bases, the J end lost 13 bases, and 10 bases lay between the germline ends. The CDR3 sequence: CASSLDSPEQFF. The CDR3 region has the DNA TGTGCCAGCAGCTTAGATAGCCCCGAACAGTTCTTC.

The gene calls are TRBV5-1 and TRBJ1-1; TRBD1 aligns across 10 bases. The CDR3 runs to 16 residues. The V gene's germline CDR1 is SGHRS and CDR2 YFSETQ. Trimming at V came to 4 bases and at J to 3 bases, leaving 9 bases not matched to a gene. Here the CDR3 DNA reads TGCGCCAGCAGCCGAGACAGGGGGCTTATGGACACTGAAGCTTTCTTT. Amino acids: CASSRDRGLMDTEAFF. Combining the CDR3 with reference TRBV5-1 and TRBJ1-1 gives the whole variable domain KAGVTQTPRYLIKTRGQQVTLSCSPISGHRSVSWYQQTPGQGLQFLFEYFSETQRNKGNFPGRFSGRQFSNSRSEMNVSTLELGDSALYLCASSRDRGLMDTEAFFGQGTRLTVV.

V gene TRBV19 combines with J gene TRBJ1-5; 9 bases map to TRBD1. The CDR3 loop spans 18 amino acids. V trimming: 9 bases; J trimming: 3 bases; junction bases outside the gene matches: 18. Germline CDR1 reads LNHDA; CDR2 reads SQIVND (reference sequence). In DNA, the CDR3 is TGTGCCAGCCAAAAACGGACAGGGGCCGAGGCGGCCAATCAGCCCCAGCATTTT. This sequence encodes CASQKRTGAEAANQPQHF.

This sequence joins TRBV6-5 and TRBJ2-2; tentative D call: TRBD1 (5 bases). This CDR3 spans 15 amino acids. Per the germline V gene, CDR1 is MNHEY and CDR2 is SVGAGI. The V gene lost 7 bases and the J gene lost 0 bases, with 12 bases spanning the gap. This chain's CDR3 is CASISGRANTGELFF. CDR3 sequence (DNA): TGTGCCAGCATCTCGGGCAGGGCGAACACCGGGGAGCTGTTTTTT.

The chain links TRBV30 to TRBJ2-2; maybe TRBD1 (5 bases). The ends were cut back, 5 bases at V and 2 bases at J, with 12 bases in the middle. Germline lookup yields CDR1 GTSNPN and CDR2 SVGIG (reference sequence). This CDR3 has 14 residues. CDR3 residues: CAWQSTVNTGELFF. The CDR3 DNA is TGTGCCTGGCAATCGACAGTAAACACCGGGGAGCTGTTTTTT. The complete variable domain, with remaining parts taken from reference TRBV30 and TRBJ2-2, reads SQTIHQWPATLVQPVGSPLSLECTVEGTSNPNLYWYRQAAGRGLQLLFYSVGIGQISSEVPQNLSASRPQDRQFILSSKKLLLSDSGFYLCAWQSTVNTGELFFGEGSRLTVL.

The rearrangement uses TRBV7-2 and TRBJ1-5; no firm D call. Germline V lookup: CDR1 SGHTA, CDR2 FQGNSA. The CDR3 length is 15 residues. V lost 5 bases and J lost 4, with 15 bases in between. Here the CDR3 DNA reads TGTGCCAGCAGCCCTTCCCAGTTTGTTAATCAGCCCCAGCATTTT. Its translation is CASSPSQFVNQPQHF.

The chain is built from TRBV2 and TRBJ1-2, with a weak D call TRBD1 (6 bases). The CDR3 covers 15 residues. Trimming left V 5 bases short and J 3 bases short, with 16 bases between. Germline loops: CDR1 SNHLY, CDR2 FYNNEI. For the CDR3, the DNA is TGTGCCAGCAGTCACTACCCGGGACAAGACTATGGCTACACCTTC. Translation gives CASSHYPGQDYGYTF.

V is TRBV9 and J is TRBJ2-7; tentative D call: TRBD2 (6 bases). The CDR3 runs 15 residues. V was trimmed by 0 bases and J by 6 bases, leaving 16 bases between them. Germline lookup yields CDR1 SGDLS and CDR2 YYNGEE. The CDR3 protein is CASSVEGGILAEQYF. In DNA form, the CDR3 reads TGTGCCAGCAGCGTAGAAGGAGGGATCCTTGCCGAGCAGTACTTC.

The genes are TRBV30 and TRBJ1-6, with TRBD1 identical over 7 bases. V was pared by 2 bases and J by 0 bases, with 10 bases of the junction left unmatched. In germline, CDR1 is GTSNPN, CDR2 SVGIG (reference sequence). CDR3 length: 18 amino acids. CDR3 coding DNA: TGTGCCTGGAGTAGGGGGACAGTCCTGAGCTCCTATAATTCACCCCTCCACTTT. Translating it yields CAWSRGTVLSSYNSPLHF.

The gene calls are TRBV24-1 and TRBJ1-5; D may be TRBD1 (5 bases). CDR1 is KGHDR, CDR2 SFDVKD, per germline. V was trimmed by 4 bases and J by 4 bases, leaving 10 bases between them. This CDR3 is 14 amino acids long. CDR3 nucleotide sequence: TGTGCCACCAGTGAACCAGGGCCGAATCAGCCCCAGCATTTT. As protein: CATSEPGPNQPQHF.

The genes are TRBV20-1 and TRBJ2-7; no firm D call. V lost 3 bases, J lost 4 bases, and 7 bases lay in between. CDR1 is DFQATT, CDR2 SNEGSKA, per germline (reference sequence). This CDR3 is 11 amino acids long. The CDR3: CSASSQYEQYF. In nucleotides, the CDR3 is TGCAGTGCTAGTTCCCAGTACGAGCAGTACTTC.

The rearrangement uses TRBV9 and TRBJ2-7; weak D call: TRBD1 (6 bases). This CDR3 is built from 14 residues. V lost 1 base and J lost 3, with 11 bases in between. CDR1 SGDLS and CDR2 YYNGEE come from the germline V gene. The CDR3 DNA follows: TGTGCCAGCAGCGTAACAGGGACGGACTACGAGCAGTACTTC. Its translation is CASSVTGTDYEQYF. Together with reference TRBV9 and TRBJ2-7, the CDR3 gives the full variable domain: DSGVTQTPKHLITATGQRVTLRCSPRSGDLSVYWYQQSLDQGLQFLIQYYNGEERAKGNILERFSAQQFPDLHSELNLSSLELGDSALYFCASSVTGTDYEQYFGPGTRLTVT.

The rearrangement uses TRBV18 and TRBJ2-1, with 16 positions matching TRBD2. J lost 7 bases, V lost 4 bases, and 7 bases had no gene match. Per the germline V gene, CDR1 is KGHSH and CDR2 is LQKENI. CDR3 length: 17 amino acids. This CDR3 is CASSLHEGLAGGNEQFF. The CDR3 DNA sequence: TGTGCCAGCTCACTTCATGAGGGACTAGCGGGGGGGAATGAGCAGTTCTTC.

V gene TRBV27 combines with J gene TRBJ2-1; 7 bases fit TRBD2. The CDR3 sequence is 13 residues long. CDR1 is MNHEY and CDR2 is SMNVEV in the germline V gene (reference sequence). J gave up 15 bases and V 5 bases, and 13 bases lay outside the gene matches. The CDR3 region has the DNA TGTGCCAGCAGTCCATACCCGGGGAGGGTGGGGTTCTTC. Protein: CASSPYPGRVGFF.

This chain uses TRBV16 with TRBJ1-4, with no clear D. Trimming removed 0 bases from V and 8 bases from J, with 10 bases in between. Germline-derived CDR1 and CDR2 are KGHSY and FQNENV. The CDR3 extends over 14 amino acids. The CDR3 spells CASSQSYGREKLFF. DNA of the CDR3: TGTGCCAGCAGCCAATCCTACGGTCGAGAAAAACTGTTTTTT.